This T cell receptor beta chain was captured in a study of cytomegalovirus exposure and HLA in healthy donors. With regard to this clone: Its antigen is as yet unknown.

The study, taken as a whole, reports: Follow-up analysis later connected one missense variant in DCLRE1C with trimming of TCR beta V- and J-genes. Per published accounts, TCR beta sequences correctly predicted the HLA-A and HLA-B alleles of most subjects.

Germline CDR1 is ENHRY and CDR2 is SYGVKD. This CDR3 has 14 residues. The ends lost 3 bases at V and 3 bases at J; junction bases unmatched: 3. PCR used 60 Vbeta primers and 13 Jbeta primers. Profiled with immunoSEQ multiplex PCR; TCRdb holds only in-frame clones, not every one. The table lists about 120,000 clones, just under 75% of them singletons. The sequencing sample was made of PBMCs. This clonotype was sampled from a human donor in good health. V and J are TRBV10-3 and TRBJ2-5, with 8 bases lining up with TRBD1. CDR3 residues: CAISDGQGKETQYF. CDR3 in DNA: TGTGCCATCAGTGATGGACAGGGCAAAGAGACCCAGTACTTC.